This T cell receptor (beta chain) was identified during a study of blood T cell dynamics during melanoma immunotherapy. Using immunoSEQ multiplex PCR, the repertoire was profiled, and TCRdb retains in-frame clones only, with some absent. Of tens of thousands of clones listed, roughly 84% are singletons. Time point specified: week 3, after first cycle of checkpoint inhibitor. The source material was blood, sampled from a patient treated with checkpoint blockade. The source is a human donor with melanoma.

Here the CDR3 reads CASTDAYEQYF. The CDR3 bases are TGTGCCAGCACCGACGCCTACGAGCAGTACTTC. The V gene is TRBV2, the J gene TRBJ2-7; D gene uncertain. The CDR3 extends over 11 amino acids. CDR1 is SNHLY, CDR2 FYNNEI, per germline. V was cut by 7 bases and J by 2 bases, with 6 bases left in between.